These T cell receptor beta chains were read from a single sample in a study of T cell repertoires in cytomegalovirus infection. One entry per CDR3 protein, called by TCRdb with MiXCR from the reads. The table has approximately 310,000 distinct CDR3 sequences, 20% to 30% seen once; the top ten hold 13%. Antigens for these TCRs are unknown. Source: cultured PBMCs, taken from culture after CMV antigen stimulation. Source of these receptors: a human donor in good health (CMV status not recorded). Some clones in this sample may be carry-over from other donors' samples. CDR3s leave out the opening cysteine and the closing phenylalanine or tryptophan. The D gene is left open where the match is weak.

d_gene,v_gene,j_gene,CDR3aa
TRBD1,TRBV6-5,TRBJ1-2,ASSYSGAGRGRGRGYT
NA,TRBV19,TRBJ2-1,ASSIDGASSYNEQF
NA,TRBV5-1,TRBJ1-6,ASSLAGDADSPLH
NA,TRBV19,TRBJ2-7,ASSAIHETEDYEQY
NA,TRBV5-5,TRBJ2-1,ASSLGTTGYNEQF
TRBD1,TRBV20-1,TRBJ1-2,SASTDRDYGYT
NA,TRBV6-2/TRBV6-3,TRBJ2-3,ASSYSGLGADTQY
NA,TRBV19,TRBJ1-1,ASSIDEERTEAF
TRBD2,TRBV29-1,TRBJ2-1,SVDVAGGPYNEQF
TRBD2,TRBV2,TRBJ2-1,ARTSGTSVFNEQF
NA,TRBV6-5,TRBJ1-1,ASSYSGLGVNTEAF
NA,TRBV28,TRBJ2-1,ASSFPRTGRGIGEQF
NA,TRBV18,TRBJ2-7,ASSPLRGASYEQY
NA,TRBV15,TRBJ2-1,ATITGYNNEQF
NA,TRBV28,TRBJ1-2,ASSLNYVYT
TRBD1,TRBV6-1,TRBJ2-7,ASSGTGGYEQY
TRBD2,TRBV20-1,TRBJ2-1,SAIGTSLYNEQF